These 22 T cell receptor beta chains share one sample of origin, sequenced in a study of blood T cell repertoires in COVID-19. Sequencing was performed with immunoSEQ multiplex PCR; in TCRdb, only in-frame clones are kept and a portion is missing. Of about 320,000 clones listed, about nine tenths are singletons. The sequenced sample consisted of PBMCs or T cells enriched from blood (not recorded which). The receptors were gathered from a man in his 60s who had recovered from COVID-19.

The V gene is TRBV24-1, the J gene TRBJ2-3, with 8 bases identical to TRBD1. Trimming at V came to 4 bases and at J to 5 bases, leaving 10 bases not matched to a gene. The V gene's germline CDR1 is KGHDR and CDR2 SFDVKD. The CDR3 covers 16 residues. The CDR3 sequence is CATSDPTGDSLDTQYF. CDR3 nucleotides: TGTGCCACCAGTGACCCGACAGGGGACTCTTTAGATACGCAGTATTTT.

The rearrangement joins TRBV24-1 to TRBJ2-5; a possible D gene is TRBD2 (5 bases). Germline V gives CDR1 KGHDR, CDR2 SFDVKD. CDR3 length: 15 amino acids. Trimming removed 4 bases from V and 4 bases from J, with 15 bases in between. CDR3 DNA: TGTGCCACCAGTGACCCGAGGCTCCGGGGAGAGACCCAGTACTTC. Its protein is CATSDPRLRGETQYF.

The gene calls are TRBV4-1 and TRBJ1-5; D is unresolved. Germline CDR1 and CDR2: MGHRA and YSYEKL. Trimming removed 4 bases from V and 1 base from J, with 17 bases in between. This CDR3 comprises 17 residues. CDR3 nucleotide sequence: TGCGCCAGCAGCCCGGCTGGCGGACTAAGAAGCAATCAGCCCCAGCATTTT. Its translation: CASSPAGGLRSNQPQHF.

The chain combines TRBV9 with TRBJ1-5; 12 positions agree with TRBD1. This CDR3 comprises 18 residues. Germline assignment: CDR1 SGDLS and CDR2 YYNGEE. V was clipped by 0 bases and J by 7 bases; unmatched bases: 11. CDR3 coding DNA: TGTGCCAGCAGCGTAGTAGGGGACAGGGGGCCGGGGAGGCAGCCCCAGCATTTT. It codes for CASSVVGDRGPGRQPQHF.

V usage is TRBV24-1 and J usage is TRBJ1-2, with TRBD1 matching 8 bases. With V trimmed by 2 bases and J by 3 bases, 7 bases remained unmatched. Germline CDR1 KGHDR, CDR2 SFDVKD. CDR3 length: 16 amino acids. CDR3 bases: TGTGCCACCAGTGATTCAAACAGGGGGACCTACTATGGCTACACCTTC. Protein: CATSDSNRGTYYGYTF.

V and J are TRBV2 and TRBJ1-6; 10 nucleotides align to TRBD1. Per germline, CDR1 SNHLY and CDR2 FYNNEI. The CDR3 has 14 residues. V was clipped by 6 bases and J by 7 bases; unmatched bases: 3. The CDR3 region is CASSRDRGNSPLHF. CDR3 DNA: TGTGCCAGCAGCCGGGACAGGGGCAATTCACCCCTCCACTTT. Drawing the rest from reference TRBV2 and TRBJ1-6, the complete variable domain is EPEVTQTPSHQVTQMGQEVILRCVPISNHLYFYWYRQILGQKVEFLVSFYNNEISEKSEIFDDQFSVERPDGSNFTLKIRSTKLEDSAMYFCASSRDRGNSPLHFGNGTRLTVT.

This chain joins TRBV9 and TRBJ2-7; 7 bases match TRBD2. With V trimmed by 2 bases and J by 3 bases, 8 bases remained unmatched. CDR1 is SGDLS, CDR2 YYNGEE, per germline. This CDR3 has 15 residues. The CDR3 loop is CASSVRDYTNYEQYF. The CDR3 DNA reads as TGTGCCAGCAGCGTCCGGGACTACACGAACTACGAGCAGTACTTC.

J is TRBJ1-5 and V is TRBV2; tentative D call: TRBD1 (5 bases). The germline gives CDR1 SNHLY, CDR2 FYNNEI. The CDR3 spans 14 residues. Deletions cut 3 bases from V and 8 bases from J, with 14 bases between. DNA for the CDR3: TGTGCCAGCAGTGACTTGACAGCATGGGAGCCCCAGCATTTT. This codes for CASSDLTAWEPQHF.

This clone was seen just once. V is TRBV6-5 and J is TRBJ1-6; TRBD1 matches at 7 bases. The CDR3 totals 13 residues. V trimming: 5 bases; J trimming: 10 bases; junction bases outside the gene matches: 5. The V gene's germline CDR1 is MNHEY and CDR2 SVGAGI. In DNA form, the CDR3 reads TGTGCCAGCAGTCCGACAGGGCCCTCACCCCTCCACTTT. It is translated as CASSPTGPSPLHF.

The gene calls are TRBV6-5 and TRBJ2-7; maybe TRBD2 (5 bases). Trimming cost V 8 bases and J 2 bases, with 13 bases left between them. Looked up from germline, CDR1 is MNHEY and CDR2 is SVGAGI. The CDR3 has 13 amino acids. The chain's CDR3 is CASSRGKAYEQYF. The CDR3 nucleotides are TGTGCCAGCTCTCGGGGAAAAGCCTACGAGCAGTACTTC.

The chain carries TRBV24-1 and TRBJ2-2; TRBD1 agrees at 9 bases. The CDR3 covers 16 residues. Trimming cost V 4 bases and J 4 bases; bases outside gene matches: 6. CDR1 and CDR2 from the germline V gene are KGHDR and SFDVKD. The CDR3 bases are TGTGCCACCAGTGACCCGGGACAGGGAAGCACCGGGGAGCTGTTTTTT. This gives the protein CATSDPGQGSTGELFF.

This chain uses TRBV9 with TRBJ1-1; 7 bases are shared with TRBD1. V lost 3 bases, J lost 4 bases, and 3 bases stayed unmatched. Germline V lookup: CDR1 SGDLS, CDR2 YYNGEE. The CDR3 consists of 13 residues. CDR3 protein: CASSATGATEAFF. The CDR3 DNA sequence: TGTGCCAGCAGCGCTACAGGGGCCACTGAAGCTTTCTTT.

The chain has TRBV18 and TRBJ2-1; 15 positions match TRBD2. Germline V gene data show CDR1 as KGHSH and CDR2 as LQKENI. This CDR3 is built from 19 residues. The trim removed 4 bases at V and 4 bases at J, leaving 11 bases unmatched. The CDR3 region has the DNA TGTGCCAGCTCACAACGGACTAGCGGGAGGGCCGCGGGGTACAATGAGCAGTTCTTC. It yields the protein CASSQRTSGRAAGYNEQFF.

The genes are TRBV4-3 and TRBJ1-6; D gene uncertain. Deletions cut 4 bases from V and 6 bases from J, with 13 bases between. Germline-derived CDR1 and CDR2 are LGHNA and YSLEER. The CDR3 has 15 residues. The CDR3, as DNA: TGCGCCAGCAGCCGAGCTATAGGAGGTAATTCACCCCTCCACTTT. Its protein product is CASSRAIGGNSPLHF.

The V call is TRBV5-1, the J call TRBJ2-7; 13 nucleotides align to TRBD2. The CDR3 is 16 residues long. Per the germline V gene, CDR1 is SGHRS and CDR2 is YFSETQ. V was clipped by 4 bases and J by 4 bases; unmatched bases: 8. CDR3 DNA: TGCGCCAGCAGCCGGACTAGCGGGAGCGTAGGGTACGAGCAGTACTTC. Its translation: CASSRTSGSVGYEQYF.

This chain connects TRBV12-2 to TRBJ2-2; the table calls TRBD2, which could not be checked here. TRBV12-2 counts as a pseudogene. CDR3 length equals 18 residues. CDR3 region: CASPPSRLAGENTGELFF. The CDR3 region has the DNA TGTGCAAGCCCCCCCAGCCGCCTAGCGGGAGAGAACACCGGGGAGCTGTTTTTT.

This chain links TRBV7-2 with TRBJ1-2; the match to TRBD1 covers 10 bases. Germline V lookup: CDR1 SGHTA, CDR2 FQGNSA. V shed 1 base and J 4 bases; nucleotides not matched to a gene: 6. This CDR3 comprises 16 residues. CDR3 sequence: CASSLGWDRGSYGYTF. CDR3 DNA: TGTGCCAGCAGCTTAGGATGGGACAGGGGCTCCTATGGCTACACCTTC.

This clone was seen a single time. The chain couples TRBV9 to TRBJ2-5, with TRBD1 matching over 10 bases. V lost 4 bases, J lost 5 bases, and 14 bases stayed unmatched. This CDR3 contains 17 residues. The V gene's germline CDR1 is SGDLS and CDR2 YYNGEE. The CDR3 region is CASSTPQRQGAFETQYF. CDR3 coding DNA: TGTGCCAGCAGCACTCCACAGAGACAGGGGGCTTTTGAGACCCAGTACTTC.

The chain couples TRBV13 to TRBJ2-3; 7 bases match TRBD2. The germline CDR1 and CDR2 sequences are PRHDT and FYEKMQ (reference sequence). This CDR3 region has 16 residues. V was pared by 4 bases and J by 2 bases, with 9 bases of the junction left unmatched. The CDR3 region has the DNA TGTGCCAGCAGCTCCGCCACTAGCGCCTTCACAGATACGCAGTATTTT. Its protein product is CASSSATSAFTDTQYF.

CDR3 coding DNA: TGTGCCAGCTCAACCGGACAGGGAGTTAGCTATGGCTACACCTTC. It is translated as CASSTGQGVSYGYTF. The chain uses TRBV18 and TRBJ1-2; TRBD1 agrees at 8 bases. With V trimmed by 5 bases and J by 4 bases, 9 bases remained unmatched. Per the germline V gene, CDR1 is KGHSH and CDR2 is LQKENI. The CDR3 has 15 amino acids.

This clone was seen only once. This chain links TRBV6-5 with TRBJ2-2, with D possibly being TRBD2 (6 bases). The CDR3 sequence is 13 residues long. V lost 6 bases to trimming and J lost 7 bases, with 12 bases between them. CDR1 is MNHEY and CDR2 is SVGAGI in the germline V gene. The CDR3: CASRRDEHGELFF. The CDR3 DNA reads TGTGCCAGCAGGCGGGACGAACACGGGGAGCTGTTTTTT.

This clone was picked up one time. The CDR3 sequence: CASSGATDTQYF. Here the CDR3 DNA reads TGTGCCAGCAGTGGAGCCACAGATACGCAGTATTTT. This chain links TRBV3-1 (or the pseudogene TRBV3-2) with TRBJ2-3; no definite D call. Trimming removed 6 bases at V and 2 bases at J, with 6 bases between. Germline lookup yields CDR1 LGHDT and CDR2 YNNKEL (reference sequence). There are 12 residues in the CDR3.